These T cell receptor beta chains were read from a single sample in a study of CDR3 diversity in severe acne. TCRdb reprocessed the PCR reads via MiXCR and lists one record per CDR3 protein. Among about 90,000 distinct CDR3 sequences listed, roughly 49% were seen once. The sample consisted of blood. These receptors were collected from a male donor with severe acne vulgaris. The CDR3 runs from the conserved cysteine through the conserved F or W.

CDR3aa: CASSQPGSRQFF
v_gene: TRBV3-1

CDR3aa: CASSPMDRGGYEQYF
v_gene: TRBV14

CDR3aa: CSAGVLAGVGDRSEQFF
v_gene: TRBV20-1

CDR3aa: CASSYGGQHQETQYF
v_gene: TRBV6-5

CDR3aa: CATSGGTRAVWETQYF
v_gene: TRBV24-1

CDR3aa: CAIGGRAGTDTQYF
v_gene: TRBV10-3

CDR3aa: CAWSLRPAGGQETQYF
v_gene: TRBV30

CDR3aa: CASRMAENSPLHF
v_gene: TRBV5-1

CDR3aa: CATSRPDRVQAANVLTF
v_gene: TRBV15

CDR3aa: CATRDRGGDTEAFF
v_gene: TRBV24-1

CDR3aa: CASSPPSSQSGTQYNTGELFF
v_gene: TRBV4-3

CDR3aa: CASRMVGGGYGYTF
v_gene: TRBV19

CDR3aa: CSSRDRFHPYGYTF
v_gene: TRBV29-1

CDR3aa: CSAIQGRRTEAFF
v_gene: TRBV29-1

CDR3aa: CASSSEGFYEQYF
v_gene: TRBV7-2

CDR3aa: CSARGGNGDTIYF
v_gene: TRBV20-1

CDR3aa: CASSQDAGYAGELFF
v_gene: TRBV4-1

CDR3aa: CASSRGLAIRETQYF
v_gene: TRBV7-3

CDR3aa: CASSGMAIDEQYF
v_gene: TRBV5-5

CDR3aa: CASSFVSDSGNTIYF
v_gene: TRBV12-3/TRBV12-4

CDR3aa: CASSSGSRTEAFF
v_gene: TRBV6-5

CDR3aa: CASSPALAGGRNEQFF
v_gene: TRBV7-2

CDR3aa: CATSDPRQGGNQPQHF
v_gene: TRBV24-1

CDR3aa: CASSWASNQPQHF
v_gene: TRBV6-6

CDR3aa: CASGMTESNEKLFF
v_gene: TRBV25-1

CDR3aa: CASSWGPGQGGQSPLHF
v_gene: TRBV5-6

CDR3aa: CASSDVVRRLFF
v_gene: TRBV6-1

CDR3aa: CSASGMFAPTYEQYF
v_gene: TRBV20-1

CDR3aa: CSATQAWADYGYTF
v_gene: TRBV20-1

CDR3aa: CASSHRAHLETPYILEREVGYTF
v_gene: TRBV7-7

CDR3aa: CASSSDRNSPLHF
v_gene: TRBV7-3

CDR3aa: CASSRAGGGETQYF
v_gene: TRBV5-8

CDR3aa: CASSLIPGDTEAFF
v_gene: TRBV5-1

CDR3aa: CASSQERGMNTEAFF
v_gene: TRBV4-1

CDR3aa: CASSQTTEAFF
v_gene: TRBV28

CDR3aa: CASSPGPSTDTQYF
v_gene: TRBV11-2

CDR3aa: CASSLDLGRNEQFF
v_gene: TRBV5-1

CDR3aa: CASSPRQGLNTEAFF
v_gene: TRBV19

CDR3aa: CASSRDTEAFF
v_gene: TRBV27

CDR3aa: CASSPTTSLEQYF
v_gene: TRBV7-9

CDR3aa: CAGSLGLILTDTQYF
v_gene: TRBV7-2

CDR3aa: CASGDLGGSYEQYF
v_gene: TRBV5-1

CDR3aa: CASSLERTNQPQHF
v_gene: TRBV7-2